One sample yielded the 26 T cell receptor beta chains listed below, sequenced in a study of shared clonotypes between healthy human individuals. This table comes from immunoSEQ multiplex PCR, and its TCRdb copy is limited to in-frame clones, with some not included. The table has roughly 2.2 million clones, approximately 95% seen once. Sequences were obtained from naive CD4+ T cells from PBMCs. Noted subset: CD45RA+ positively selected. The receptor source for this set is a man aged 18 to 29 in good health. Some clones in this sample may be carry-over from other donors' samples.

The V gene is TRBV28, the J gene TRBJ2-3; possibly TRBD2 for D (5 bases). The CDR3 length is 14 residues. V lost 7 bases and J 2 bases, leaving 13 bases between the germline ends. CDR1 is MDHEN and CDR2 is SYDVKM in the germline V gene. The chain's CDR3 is CASTSGSPTDTQYF. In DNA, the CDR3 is TGTGCCAGCACCTCGGGATCCCCCACAGATACGCAGTATTTT.

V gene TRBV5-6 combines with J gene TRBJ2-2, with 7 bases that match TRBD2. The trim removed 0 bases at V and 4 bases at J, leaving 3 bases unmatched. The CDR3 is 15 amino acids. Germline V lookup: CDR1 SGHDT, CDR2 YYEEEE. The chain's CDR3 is CASSLDQRGTGELFF. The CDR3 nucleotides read TGTGCCAGCAGCTTGGACCAGCGGGGCACCGGGGAGCTGTTTTTT.

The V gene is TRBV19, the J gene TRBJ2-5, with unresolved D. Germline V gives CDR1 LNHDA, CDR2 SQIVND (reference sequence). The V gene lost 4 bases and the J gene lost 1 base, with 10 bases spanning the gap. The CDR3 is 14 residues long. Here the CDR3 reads CASSKRSGQETQYF. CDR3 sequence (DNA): TGTGCCAGTAGTAAGAGGAGTGGCCAAGAGACCCAGTACTTC.

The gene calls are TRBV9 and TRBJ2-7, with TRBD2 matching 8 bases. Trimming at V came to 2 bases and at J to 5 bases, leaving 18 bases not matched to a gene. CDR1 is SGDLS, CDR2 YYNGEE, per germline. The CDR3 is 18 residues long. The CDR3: CASSVTPGGGSGMDEQYF. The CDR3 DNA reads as TGTGCCAGCAGCGTCACCCCGGGAGGAGGTAGCGGGATGGACGAGCAGTACTTC.

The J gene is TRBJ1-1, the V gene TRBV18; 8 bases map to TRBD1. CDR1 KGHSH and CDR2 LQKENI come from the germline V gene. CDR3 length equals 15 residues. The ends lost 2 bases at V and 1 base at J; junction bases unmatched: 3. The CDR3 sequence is CASSPGGQANTEAFF. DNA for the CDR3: TGTGCCAGCTCACCAGGGGGACAGGCGAACACTGAAGCTTTCTTT.

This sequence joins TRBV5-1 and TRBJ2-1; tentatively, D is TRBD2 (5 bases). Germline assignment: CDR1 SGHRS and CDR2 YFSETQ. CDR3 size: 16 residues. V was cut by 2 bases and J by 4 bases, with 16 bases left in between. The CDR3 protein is CASSLGTGTSYNEQFF. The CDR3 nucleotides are TGCGCCAGCAGCTTAGGTACGGGAACCAGTTACAATGAGCAGTTCTTC.

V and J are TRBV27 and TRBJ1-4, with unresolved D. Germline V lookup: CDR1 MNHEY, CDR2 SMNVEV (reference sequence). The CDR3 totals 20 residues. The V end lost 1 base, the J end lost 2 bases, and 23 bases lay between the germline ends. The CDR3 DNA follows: TGTGCCAGCAGTTTATACCCGCCTCCGGGGATATTGGGCACTAATGAAAAACTGTTTTTT. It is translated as CASSLYPPPGILGTNEKLFF. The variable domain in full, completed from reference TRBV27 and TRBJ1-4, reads EAQVTQNPRYLITVTGKKLTVTCSQNMNHEYMSWYRQDPGLGLRQIYYSMNVEVTDKGDVPEGYKVSRKEKRNFPLILESPSPNQTSLYFCASSLYPPPGILGTNEKLFFGSGTQLSVL.

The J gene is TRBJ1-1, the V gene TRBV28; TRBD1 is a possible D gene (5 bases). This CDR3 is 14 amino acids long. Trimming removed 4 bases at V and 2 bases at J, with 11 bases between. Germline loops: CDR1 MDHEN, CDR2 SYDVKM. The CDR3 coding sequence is TGTGCCAGCAGTTCGGGACCGCTAAACACTGAAGCTTTCTTT. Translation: CASSSGPLNTEAFF.

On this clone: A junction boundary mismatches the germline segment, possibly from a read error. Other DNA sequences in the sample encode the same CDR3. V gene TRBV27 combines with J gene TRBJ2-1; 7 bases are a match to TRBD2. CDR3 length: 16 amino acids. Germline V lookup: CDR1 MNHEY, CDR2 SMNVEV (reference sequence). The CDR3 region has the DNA TGCGCCAGCAGTCCCATTGGACTAGTTTCCTACAATGAGCAGTTCTTC. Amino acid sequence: CASSPIGLVSYNEQFF.

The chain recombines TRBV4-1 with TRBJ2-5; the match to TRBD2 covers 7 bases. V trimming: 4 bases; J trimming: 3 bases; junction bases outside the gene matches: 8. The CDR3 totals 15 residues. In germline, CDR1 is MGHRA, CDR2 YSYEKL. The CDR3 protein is CASSPRLAMKETQYF. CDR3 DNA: TGCGCCAGCAGCCCCCGACTAGCAATGAAAGAGACCCAGTACTTC.

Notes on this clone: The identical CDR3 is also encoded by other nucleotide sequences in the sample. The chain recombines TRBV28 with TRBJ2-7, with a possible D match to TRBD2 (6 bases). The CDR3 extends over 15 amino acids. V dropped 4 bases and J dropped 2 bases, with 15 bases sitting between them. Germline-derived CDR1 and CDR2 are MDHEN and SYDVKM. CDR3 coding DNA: TGTGCCAGCAGTTCTCCGGGACTCGCAACCTACGAGCAGTACTTC. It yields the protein CASSSPGLATYEQYF.

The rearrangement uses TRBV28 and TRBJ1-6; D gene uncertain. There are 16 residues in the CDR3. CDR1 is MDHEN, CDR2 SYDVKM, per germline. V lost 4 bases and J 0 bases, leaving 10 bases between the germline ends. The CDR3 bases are TGTGCCAGCAGTTCGACCTTCCACTCCTATAATTCACCCCTCCACTTT. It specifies CASSSTFHSYNSPLHF.

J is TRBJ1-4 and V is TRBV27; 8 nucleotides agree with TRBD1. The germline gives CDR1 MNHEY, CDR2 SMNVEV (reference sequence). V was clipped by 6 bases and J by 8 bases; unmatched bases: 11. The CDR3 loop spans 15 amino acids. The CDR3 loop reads CASSQTGEFWEKLFF. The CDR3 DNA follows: TGTGCCAGCAGCCAGACAGGGGAGTTTTGGGAAAAACTGTTTTTT.

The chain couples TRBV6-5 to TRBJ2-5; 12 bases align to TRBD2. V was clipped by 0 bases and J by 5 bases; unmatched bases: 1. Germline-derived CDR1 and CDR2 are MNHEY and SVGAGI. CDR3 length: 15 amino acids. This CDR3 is CASSYSTSGRETQYF. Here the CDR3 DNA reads TGTGCCAGCAGTTACTCTACTAGCGGGAGGGAGACCCAGTACTTC.

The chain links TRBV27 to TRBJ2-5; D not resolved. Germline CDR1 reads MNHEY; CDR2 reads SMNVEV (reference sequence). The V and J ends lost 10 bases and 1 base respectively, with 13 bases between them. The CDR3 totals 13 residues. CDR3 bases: TGTGCCACCAGGTCGTGGGGCCAAGAGACCCAGTACTTC. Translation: CATRSWGQETQYF.

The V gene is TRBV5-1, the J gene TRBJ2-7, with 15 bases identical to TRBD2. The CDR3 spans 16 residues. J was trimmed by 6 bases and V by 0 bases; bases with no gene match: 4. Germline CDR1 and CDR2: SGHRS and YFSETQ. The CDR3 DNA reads TGCGCCAGCAGCTTGGGGCCGGGACTAGCGGGAGGCGAGCAGTACTTC. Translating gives CASSLGPGLAGGEQYF. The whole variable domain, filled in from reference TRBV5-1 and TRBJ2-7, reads KAGVTQTPRYLIKTRGQQVTLSCSPISGHRSVSWYQQTPGQGLQFLFEYFSETQRNKGNFPGRFSGRQFSNSRSEMNVSTLELGDSALYLCASSLGPGLAGGEQYFGPGTRLTVT.

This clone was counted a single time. The CDR3 reads CASSPIGKGEKLFF. The CDR3 DNA is TGTGCCAGCAGCCCCATAGGGAAGGGAGAAAAACTGTTTTTT. The rearrangement joins TRBV7-2 to TRBJ1-4; D is unclear. The germline V and J ends were trimmed by 5 bases and 8 bases, with 15 bases remaining between them. Germline CDR1 and CDR2: SGHTA and FQGNSA. The CDR3 totals 14 residues.

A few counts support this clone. The CDR3 DNA reads as TGTGCCAGCAGTTTAACGGGTAACAACTATGGCTACACCTTC. Its protein product is CASSLTGNNYGYTF. The V gene is TRBV27, the J gene TRBJ1-2; no clear D gene. Between the trimmed V and J ends, which lost 2 bases and 2 bases, there was a span of 9 bases. CDR3 length: 14 amino acids. Germline CDR1 MNHEY, CDR2 SMNVEV (reference sequence).

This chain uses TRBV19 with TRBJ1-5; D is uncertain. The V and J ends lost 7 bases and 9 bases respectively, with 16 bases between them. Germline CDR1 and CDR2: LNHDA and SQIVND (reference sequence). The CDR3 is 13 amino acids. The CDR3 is CASTPYTGRPQHF. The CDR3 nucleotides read TGTGCCAGTACCCCGTATACCGGACGGCCCCAGCATTTT.

The CDR3 loop is CASSQGASQPQHF. CDR3 nucleotides: TGTGCCAGCAGCCAAGGGGCGAGCCAGCCCCAGCATTTT. The chain joins TRBV14 to TRBJ1-5; D unclear. The CDR3 contains 13 residues. Germline assignment: CDR1 SGHDN and CDR2 FVKESK. Trimming took off 1 base at V and 7 bases at J, with 8 bases between the two ends.

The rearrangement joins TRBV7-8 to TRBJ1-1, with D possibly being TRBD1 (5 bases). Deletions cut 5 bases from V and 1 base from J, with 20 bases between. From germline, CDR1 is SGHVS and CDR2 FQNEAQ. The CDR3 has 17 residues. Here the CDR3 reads CASSGLGGIVRNTEAFF. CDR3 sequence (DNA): TGTGCCAGCAGCGGTCTCGGGGGTATTGTCCGGAACACTGAAGCTTTCTTT.

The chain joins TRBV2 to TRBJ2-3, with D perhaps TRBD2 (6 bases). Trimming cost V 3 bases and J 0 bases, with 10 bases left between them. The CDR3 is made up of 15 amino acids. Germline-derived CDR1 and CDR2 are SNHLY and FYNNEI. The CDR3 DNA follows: TGTGCCAGCAGTGACCGTGGAGGGAGCACAGATACGCAGTATTTT. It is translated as CASSDRGGSTDTQYF.

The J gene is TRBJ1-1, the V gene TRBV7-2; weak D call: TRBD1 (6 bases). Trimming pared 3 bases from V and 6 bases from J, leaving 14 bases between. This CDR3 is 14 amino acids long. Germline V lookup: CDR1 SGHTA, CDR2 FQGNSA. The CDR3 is CASSFVAGAAEAFF. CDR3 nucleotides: TGTGCCAGCAGCTTTGTTGCGGGGGCGGCTGAAGCTTTCTTT. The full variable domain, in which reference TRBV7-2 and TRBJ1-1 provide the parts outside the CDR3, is GAGVSQSPSNKVTEKGKDVELRCDPISGHTALYWYRQSLGQGLEFLIYFQGNSAPDKSGLPSDRFSAERTGGSVSTLTIQRTQQEDSAVYLCASSFVAGAAEAFFGQGTRLTVV.

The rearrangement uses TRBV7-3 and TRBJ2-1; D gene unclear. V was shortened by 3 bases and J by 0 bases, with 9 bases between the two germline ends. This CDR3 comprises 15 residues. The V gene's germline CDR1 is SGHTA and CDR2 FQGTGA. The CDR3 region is CASSFEGSSYNEQFF. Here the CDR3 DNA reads TGTGCCAGCAGCTTCGAAGGAAGCTCCTACAATGAGCAGTTCTTC.

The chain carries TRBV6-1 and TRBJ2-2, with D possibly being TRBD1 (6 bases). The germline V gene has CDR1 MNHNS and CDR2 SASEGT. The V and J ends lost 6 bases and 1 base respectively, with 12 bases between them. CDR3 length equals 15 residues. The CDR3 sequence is CASRNPGQNTGELFF. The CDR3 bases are TGTGCCAGCAGGAACCCGGGACAGAACACCGGGGAGCTGTTTTTT.

This chain's CDR3 is CASSVDRQHEQFF. CDR3 DNA: TGTGCCAGCAGCGTAGACAGGCAACATGAGCAGTTCTTC. The V call is TRBV9, the J call TRBJ2-1, with D possibly matching TRBD1 (5 bases). Trimming stripped 0 bases from V and 8 bases from J, with 9 bases between. The CDR3 loop spans 13 amino acids. The germline CDR1 and CDR2 sequences are SGDLS and YYNGEE.